This T cell receptor (beta chain) appears in the sequencing data of a study of early T cells in non-severe SARS-CoV-2 infection. Study at large: Unsorted whole blood bulk RNA was sequenced, with unpaired chains.

This clonotype was counted a single time. Individual cDNA molecules received unique molecular identifiers. One entry per CDR3 protein, called by TCRdb with MiXCR from the 5' RACE reads. The table records 60,000 to 85,000 distinct CDR3 sequences, around 15% of them present only once. Per germline, CDR1 DFQATT and CDR2 SNEGSKA (reference sequence). This CDR3 comprises 12 residues. V was clipped by 3 bases and J by 3 bases, with 9 bases between them. The sequencing input was whole blood. The receptor's source is an adult who was a healthcare worker with PCR-confirmed SARS-CoV-2 infection or an uninfected control (not recorded which). This chain links TRBV20-1 with TRBJ2-7; D is uncertain. CDR3 in DNA: TGCAGTGCTAGGCACAATCTCTACGAGCAGTACTTC. It is translated as CSARHNLYEQYF.